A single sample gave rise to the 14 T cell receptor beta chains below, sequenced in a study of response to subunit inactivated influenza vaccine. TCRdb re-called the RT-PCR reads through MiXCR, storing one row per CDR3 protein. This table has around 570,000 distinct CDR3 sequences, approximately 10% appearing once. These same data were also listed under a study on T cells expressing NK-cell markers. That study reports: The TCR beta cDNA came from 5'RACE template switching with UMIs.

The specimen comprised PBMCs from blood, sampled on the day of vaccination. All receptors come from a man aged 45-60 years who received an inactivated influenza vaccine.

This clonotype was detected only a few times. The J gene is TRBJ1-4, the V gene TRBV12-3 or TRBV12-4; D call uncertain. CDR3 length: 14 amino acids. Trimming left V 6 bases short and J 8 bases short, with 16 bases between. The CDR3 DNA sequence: TGTGCCAGCAGCCCGGGTCTCTCCGGGGAAAAACTGTTTTTT. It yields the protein CASSPGLSGEKLFF.

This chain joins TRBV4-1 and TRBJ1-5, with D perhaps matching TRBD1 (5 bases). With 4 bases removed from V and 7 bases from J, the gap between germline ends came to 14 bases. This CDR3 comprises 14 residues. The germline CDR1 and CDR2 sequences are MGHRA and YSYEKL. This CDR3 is CASSPFQGGQPQHF. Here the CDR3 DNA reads TGCGCCAGCAGCCCCTTTCAGGGCGGGCAGCCCCAGCATTTT.

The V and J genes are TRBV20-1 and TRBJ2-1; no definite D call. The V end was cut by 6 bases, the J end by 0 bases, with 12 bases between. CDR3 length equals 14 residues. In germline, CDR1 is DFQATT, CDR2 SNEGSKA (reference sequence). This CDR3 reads CSAQTGHSYNEQFF. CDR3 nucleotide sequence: TGCAGTGCCCAGACCGGGCACTCCTACAATGAGCAGTTCTTC.

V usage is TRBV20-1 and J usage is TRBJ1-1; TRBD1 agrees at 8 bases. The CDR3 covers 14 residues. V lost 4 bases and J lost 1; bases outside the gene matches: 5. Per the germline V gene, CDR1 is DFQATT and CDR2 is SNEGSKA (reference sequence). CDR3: CSAISGTGNTEAFF. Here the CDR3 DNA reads TGCAGTGCTATATCCGGGACAGGGAACACTGAAGCTTTCTTT.

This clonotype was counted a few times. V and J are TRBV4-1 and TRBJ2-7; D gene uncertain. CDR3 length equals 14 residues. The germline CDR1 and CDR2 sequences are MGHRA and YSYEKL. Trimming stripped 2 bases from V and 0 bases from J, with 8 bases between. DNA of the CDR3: TGCGCCAGCAGCCAAACGTGGCTCTCCTACGAGCAGTACTTC. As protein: CASSQTWLSYEQYF.

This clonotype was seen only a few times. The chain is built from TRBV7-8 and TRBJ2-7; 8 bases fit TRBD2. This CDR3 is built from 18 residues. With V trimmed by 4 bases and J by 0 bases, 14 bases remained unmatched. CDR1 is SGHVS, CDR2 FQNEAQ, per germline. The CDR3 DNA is TGTGCCAGCAGCTCCCAAAGAGTCGCGGGGGGAAACTCCTACGAGCAGTACTTC. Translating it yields CASSSQRVAGGNSYEQYF.

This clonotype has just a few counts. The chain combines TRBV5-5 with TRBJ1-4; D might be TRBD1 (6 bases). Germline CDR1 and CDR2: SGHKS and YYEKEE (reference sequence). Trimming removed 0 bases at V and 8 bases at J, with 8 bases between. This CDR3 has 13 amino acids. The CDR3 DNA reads TGTGCCAGCAGCTTGGACAGGGCGGAAAAACTGTTTTTT. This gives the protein CASSLDRAEKLFF.

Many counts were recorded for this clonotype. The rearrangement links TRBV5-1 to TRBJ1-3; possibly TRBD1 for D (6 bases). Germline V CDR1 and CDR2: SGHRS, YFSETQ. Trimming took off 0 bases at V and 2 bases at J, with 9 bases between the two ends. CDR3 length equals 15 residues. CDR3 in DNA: TGCGCCAGCAGCTTGGAACAGGGAACTGGAAACACCATATATTTT. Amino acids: CASSLEQGTGNTIYF.

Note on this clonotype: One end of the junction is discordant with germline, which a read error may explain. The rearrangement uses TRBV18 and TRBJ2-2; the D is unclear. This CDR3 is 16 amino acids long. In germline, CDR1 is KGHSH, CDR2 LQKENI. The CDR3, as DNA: TGTGCCAGCTCACTTTTCCCATGGTTAGACACCGCGGAGCTGTTTTTT. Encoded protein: CASSLFPWLDTAELFF.

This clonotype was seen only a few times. The DNA for the CDR3 is TGCAGCGTTGGCCGGGACACGTACACAGATACGCAGTATTTT. Its protein is CSVGRDTYTDTQYF. The chain couples TRBV29-1 to TRBJ2-3, with D possibly matching TRBD1 (6 bases). The CDR3 contains 14 residues. The V gene's germline CDR1 is SQVTM and CDR2 ANQGSEA. The V end lost 4 bases, the J end lost 2 bases, and 13 bases lay between the germline ends.

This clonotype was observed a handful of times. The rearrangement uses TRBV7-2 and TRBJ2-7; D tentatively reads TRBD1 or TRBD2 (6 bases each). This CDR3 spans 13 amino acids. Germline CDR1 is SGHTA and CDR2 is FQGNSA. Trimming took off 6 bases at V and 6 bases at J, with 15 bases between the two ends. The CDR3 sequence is CASRRDISSEQYF. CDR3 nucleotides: TGTGCCAGCAGGCGGGACATTTCTAGCGAGCAGTACTTC.

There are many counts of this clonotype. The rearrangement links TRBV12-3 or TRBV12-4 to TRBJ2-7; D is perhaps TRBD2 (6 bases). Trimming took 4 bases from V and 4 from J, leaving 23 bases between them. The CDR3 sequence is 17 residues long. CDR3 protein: CASSSQGTVVREYEQYF. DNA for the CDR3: TGTGCCAGCAGTTCGCAAGGGACTGTGGTCAGGGAATACGAGCAGTACTTC.

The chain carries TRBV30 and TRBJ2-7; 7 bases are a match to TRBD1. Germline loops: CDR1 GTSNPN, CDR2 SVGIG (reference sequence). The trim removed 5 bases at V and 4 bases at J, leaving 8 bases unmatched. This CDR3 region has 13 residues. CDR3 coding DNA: TGTGCCTGGCAGGGACAGCGAGGGTACGAGCAGTACTTC. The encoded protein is CAWQGQRGYEQYF.

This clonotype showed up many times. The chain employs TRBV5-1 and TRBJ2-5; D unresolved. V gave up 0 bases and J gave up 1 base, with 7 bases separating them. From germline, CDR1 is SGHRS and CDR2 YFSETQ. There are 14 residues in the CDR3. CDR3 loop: CASSLGRSQETQYF. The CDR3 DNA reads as TGCGCCAGCAGCTTGGGACGTAGCCAAGAGACCCAGTACTTC.